The T cell receptor beta chain under discussion was sequenced for a study of CD8 T cells in ankylosing spondylitis. Turning to this clonotype: The antigen remains undetermined.

With V trimmed by 6 bases and J by 4 bases, 9 bases remained unmatched. This CDR3 region has 15 residues. A quantitative 5'-RACE method, one with molecular barcodes, was used to make TCR beta libraries. TCRdb itself ran the 5' RACE reads through MiXCR, one entry per CDR3 protein. The sample shows about 330,000 distinct CDR3 sequences, approximately 8% of them seen only once. Overall study findings and caveats: Reports of some motif variants in reactive arthritis synovial fluid and blood predate this one. Researchers reportedly found disease-linked clones significantly enriched in matched ankylosing spondylitis synovial fluid. Blood of patients with ankylosing spondylitis appeared to be characterized by a TCR beta motif of several highly homologous variants.

This clonotype was obtained from a male donor with ankylosing spondylitis. The material sequenced was blood, either unsorted or a sorted T cell fraction (not recorded which). The V gene is TRBV12-3 or TRBV12-4, the J gene TRBJ2-1; TRBD1 aligns across 7 bases. The CDR3 spells CASSLLGGYYNEQFF. CDR3 in DNA: TGTGCCAGCAGCCTCTTAGGGGGCTATTACAATGAGCAGTTCTTC.